The 10 T cell receptor beta chains in this list originate from one sample, sequenced in a study of T cell responses to AZD1222 COVID-19 vaccine. The method was immunoSEQ multiplex PCR; TCRdb's version includes in-frame clones alone and lacks a portion of them. The sample holds around 130,000 clones, around 83% seen once. The sample in question was peripheral blood, obtained on day 0 of AZD1222 vaccination. All receptors come from an adult in good health.

This clone is termed medium-sized. The gene calls are TRBV7-9 and TRBJ2-2, with D uncertain. CDR1 and CDR2 (germline): SEHNR, FQNEAQ (reference sequence). V lost 5 bases and J 8 bases, leaving 9 bases between the germline ends. The CDR3 has 12 residues. The chain's CDR3 is CASSTPVGELFF. CDR3 DNA sequence: TGTGCCAGCAGCACACCCGTAGGGGAGCTGTTTTTT.

V and J are TRBV28 and TRBJ2-7, with D unclear. The V gene's germline CDR1 is MDHEN and CDR2 SYDVKM. The length of the CDR3 is 13 residues. With 3 bases removed from V and 5 bases from J, the gap between germline ends came to 11 bases. DNA for the CDR3: TGTGCCAGCAGTTTTAGGCTCAAAGACGAGCAGTACTTC. Translating gives CASSFRLKDEQYF.

V and J are TRBV5-6 and TRBJ2-7; D is ambiguous. In germline, CDR1 is SGHDT, CDR2 YYEEEE. The V gene lost 5 bases and the J gene lost 2 bases, with 5 bases spanning the gap. The CDR3 is 11 residues long. CDR3 sequence (DNA): TGTGCCAGCAGTTCCACCTACGAGCAGTACTTC. Translated, it gives CASSSTYEQYF.

In its sample, this clone was seen once. Distinct nucleotide sequences in the sample also encode this CDR3. The chain links TRBV7-9 to TRBJ2-3; D is uncertain. V dropped 5 bases and J dropped 2 bases, with 8 bases sitting between them. The CDR3 is 13 residues long. Germline CDR1 and CDR2: SEHNR and FQNEAQ (reference sequence). CDR3 coding DNA: TGTGCCAGCAGCGGTACAATCACAGATACGCAGTATTTT. Its protein product is CASSGTITDTQYF.

The CDR3 loop is CAIRKDRESNQPQHF. CDR3 DNA sequence: TGTGCCATCAGGAAGGACAGGGAAAGCAATCAGCCCCAGCATTTT. The chain employs TRBV10-3 and TRBJ1-5, with 8 bases fitting TRBD1. J was trimmed by 1 base and V by 6 bases; bases with no gene match: 5. Germline V gene data show CDR1 as ENHRY and CDR2 as SYGVKD. CDR3 length: 15 residues.

The chain couples TRBV24-1 to TRBJ1-5; D uncertain. The V gene's germline CDR1 is KGHDR and CDR2 SFDVKD. The CDR3 consists of 12 residues. V lost 4 bases and J 6 bases, leaving 6 bases between the germline ends. This CDR3 reads CATSDSGQPQHF. In nucleotides, the CDR3 is TGTGCCACCAGTGACTCGGGTCAGCCCCAGCATTTT.

The genes are TRBV19 and TRBJ2-1; perhaps TRBD1 as D (5 bases). V lost 1 base and J lost 9, with 10 bases in between. CDR3 length equals 13 residues. Looked up from germline, CDR1 is LNHDA and CDR2 is SQIVND (reference sequence). CDR3 DNA sequence: TGTGCCAGTAGTATAGTATCTACAGGTGAGCAGTTCTTC. It codes for CASSIVSTGEQFF.

CDR3: CASSEDRARTGTDTQYF. The CDR3 bases are TGTGCCAGCAGCGAAGACAGGGCTCGTACTGGCACAGATACGCAGTATTTT. The chain has TRBV7-2 and TRBJ2-3; 7 bases fit TRBD1. Germline loops: CDR1 SGHTA, CDR2 FQGNSA. CDR3 length: 17 amino acids. Trimming at V came to 5 bases and at J to 1 base, leaving 12 bases not matched to a gene.

The chain uses TRBV7-9 and TRBJ2-5; perhaps D is TRBD1 or TRBD2 (7 bases each). Per germline, CDR1 SEHNR and CDR2 FQNEAQ (reference sequence). CDR3 length equals 15 residues. The ends were cut back, 4 bases at V and 1 base at J, with 13 bases in the middle. CDR3 amino acids: CASSWGGGGQETQYF. CDR3 nucleotide sequence: TGTGCCAGCAGCTGGGGAGGGGGCGGCCAAGAGACCCAGTACTTC.

The chain is built from TRBV21-1 and TRBJ2-5; TRBD2 is taken as the D call from the table, unchecked against the DNA. TRBV21-1 is assigned pseudogene status. This CDR3 has 18 amino acids. This CDR3 reads CASSKRTVGEALQETQYF. The CDR3, as DNA: TGTGCCAGCAGCAAAAGGACTGTGGGGGAGGCCCTCCAAGAGACCCAGTACTTC.